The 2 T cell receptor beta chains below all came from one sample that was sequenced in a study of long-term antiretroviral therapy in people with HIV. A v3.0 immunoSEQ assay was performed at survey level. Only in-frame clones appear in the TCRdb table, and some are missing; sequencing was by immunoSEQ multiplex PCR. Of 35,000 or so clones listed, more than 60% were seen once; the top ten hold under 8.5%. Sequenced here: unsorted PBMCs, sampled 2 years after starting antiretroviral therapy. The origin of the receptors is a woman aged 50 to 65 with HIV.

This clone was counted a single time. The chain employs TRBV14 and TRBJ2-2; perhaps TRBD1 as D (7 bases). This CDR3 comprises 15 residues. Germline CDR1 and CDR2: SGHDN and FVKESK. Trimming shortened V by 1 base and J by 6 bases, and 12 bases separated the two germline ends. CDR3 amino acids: CASSQVARGAGELFF. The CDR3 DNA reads TGTGCCAGCAGCCAAGTCGCCAGGGGGGCCGGGGAGCTGTTTTTT. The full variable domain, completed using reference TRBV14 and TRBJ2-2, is EAGVTQFPSHSVIEKGQTVTLRCDPISGHDNLYWYRRVMGKEIKFLLHFVKESKQDESGMPNNRFLAERTGGTYSTLKVQPAELEDSGVYFCASSQVARGAGELFFGEGSRLTVL.

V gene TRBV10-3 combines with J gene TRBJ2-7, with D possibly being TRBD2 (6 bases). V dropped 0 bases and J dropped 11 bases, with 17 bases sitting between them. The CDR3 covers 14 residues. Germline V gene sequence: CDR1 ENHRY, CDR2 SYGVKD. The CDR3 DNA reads TGTGCCATCAGTGAGTCTAAGATGCGATCGGGGGAGTACTTC. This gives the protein CAISESKMRSGEYF.